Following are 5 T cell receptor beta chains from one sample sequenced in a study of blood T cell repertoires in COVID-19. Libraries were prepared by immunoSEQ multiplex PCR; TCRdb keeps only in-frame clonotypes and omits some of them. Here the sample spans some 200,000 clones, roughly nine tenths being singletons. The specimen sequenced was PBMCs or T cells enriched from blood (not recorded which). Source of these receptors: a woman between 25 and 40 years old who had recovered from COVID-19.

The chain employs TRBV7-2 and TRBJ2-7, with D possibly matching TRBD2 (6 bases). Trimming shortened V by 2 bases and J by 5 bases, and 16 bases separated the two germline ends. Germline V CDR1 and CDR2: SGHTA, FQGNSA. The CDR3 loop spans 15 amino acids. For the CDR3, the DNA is TGTGCCAGCAGCTTACGGTCCGGGGGTTTCGACGAGCAGTACTTC. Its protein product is CASSLRSGGFDEQYF.

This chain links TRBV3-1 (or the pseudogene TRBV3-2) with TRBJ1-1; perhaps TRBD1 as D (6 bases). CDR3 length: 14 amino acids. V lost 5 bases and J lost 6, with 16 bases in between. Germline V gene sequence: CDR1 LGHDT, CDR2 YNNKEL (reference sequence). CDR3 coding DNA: TGTGCCAGCAGCTACACTGGACAGACATCTGAAGCTTTCTTT. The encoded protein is CASSYTGQTSEAFF.

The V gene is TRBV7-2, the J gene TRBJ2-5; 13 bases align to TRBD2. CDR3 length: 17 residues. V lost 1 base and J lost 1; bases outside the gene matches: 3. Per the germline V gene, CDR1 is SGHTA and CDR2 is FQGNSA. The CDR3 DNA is TGTGCCAGCAGCTTAGGGGGGACTAGCGGGGTCCAAGAGACCCAGTACTTC. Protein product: CASSLGGTSGVQETQYF.

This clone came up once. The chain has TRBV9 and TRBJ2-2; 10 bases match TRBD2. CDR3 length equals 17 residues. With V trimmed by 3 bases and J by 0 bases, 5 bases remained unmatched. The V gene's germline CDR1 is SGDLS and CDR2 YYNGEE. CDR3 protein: CASSGPSGGANTGELFF. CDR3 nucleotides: TGTGCCAGCAGCGGACCAAGCGGGGGGGCGAACACCGGGGAGCTGTTTTTT.

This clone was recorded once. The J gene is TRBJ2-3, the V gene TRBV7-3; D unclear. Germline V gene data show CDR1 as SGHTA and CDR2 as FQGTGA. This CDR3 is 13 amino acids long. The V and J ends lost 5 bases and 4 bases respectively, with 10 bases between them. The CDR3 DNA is TGTGCCAGCAGCCCCCGACTGGCAGATACGCAGTATTTT. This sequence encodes CASSPRLADTQYF.